This TCR delta chain was found in a study of γδ T cells in repeated Plasmodium falciparum infection. Germline V lookup: CDR1 TSWWSYY, CDR2 QGS. The CDR3 is 22 amino acids. Losses at the gene ends were 1 base for V and 0 bases for J; bases not matched to a gene: 20. Study findings and constraints: Vdelta2-negative gammadelta repertoires, largely Vdelta1+, seemingly showed infection-driven waves of new clonal selection. One small rural Malian village, predominantly a single ethnic group, supplied the cohort.

Sequencing covered both gamma and delta TCR chains per sample. TCRdb made new clone calls on the multiplex PCR reads using CATT. Among tens of thousands of delta-chain clones listed, 0.95% to 1% were seen once. Vgamma9/Vdelta2+ and Vdelta2-negative gammadelta T cells were flow-sorted from PBMC for bulk sequencing. This clone was found many times. Antigen specificity is unknown. The sequence was collected from a pool of human donors (malaria-infected and uninfected, not separated). This rearrangement joins TRDV1 to TRDJ1, with 10 bases that match TRDD3. Input material: gamma-delta T cells from blood. The CDR3 region has the DNA TGTGCTCTTGGGGAACGGCGTGGTACTGGGGGATTCTACCTTCTTTACACCGATAAACTCATCTTT. It codes for CALGERRGTGGFYLLYTDKLIF.